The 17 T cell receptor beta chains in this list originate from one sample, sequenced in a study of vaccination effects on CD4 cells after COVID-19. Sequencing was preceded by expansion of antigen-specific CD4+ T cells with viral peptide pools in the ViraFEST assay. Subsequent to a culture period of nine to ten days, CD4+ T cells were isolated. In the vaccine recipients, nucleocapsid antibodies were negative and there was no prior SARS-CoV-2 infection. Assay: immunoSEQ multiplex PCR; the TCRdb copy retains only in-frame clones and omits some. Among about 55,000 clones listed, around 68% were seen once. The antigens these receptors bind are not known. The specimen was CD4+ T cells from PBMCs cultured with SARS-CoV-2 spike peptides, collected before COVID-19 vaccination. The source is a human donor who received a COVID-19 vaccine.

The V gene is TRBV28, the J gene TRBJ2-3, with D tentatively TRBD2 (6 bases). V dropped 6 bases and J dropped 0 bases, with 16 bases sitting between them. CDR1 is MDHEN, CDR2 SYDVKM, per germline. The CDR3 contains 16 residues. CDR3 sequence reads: CASSPIGSGSTDTQYF. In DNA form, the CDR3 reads TGTGCCAGCAGCCCGATCGGTAGCGGAAGCACAGATACGCAGTATTTT. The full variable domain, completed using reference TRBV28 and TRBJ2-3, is DVKVTQSSRYLVKRTGEKVFLECVQDMDHENMFWYRQDPGLGLRLIYFSYDVKMKEKGDIPEGYSVSREKKERFSLILESASTNQTSMYLCASSPIGSGSTDTQYFGPGTRLTVL.

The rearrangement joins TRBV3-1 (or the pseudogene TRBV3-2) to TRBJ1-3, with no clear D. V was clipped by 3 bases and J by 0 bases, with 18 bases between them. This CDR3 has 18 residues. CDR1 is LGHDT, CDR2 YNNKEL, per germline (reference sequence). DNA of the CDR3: TGTGCCAGCAGCCATCCCTTTAGCTCGACGGGCTCTGGAAACACCATATATTTT. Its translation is CASSHPFSSTGSGNTIYF.

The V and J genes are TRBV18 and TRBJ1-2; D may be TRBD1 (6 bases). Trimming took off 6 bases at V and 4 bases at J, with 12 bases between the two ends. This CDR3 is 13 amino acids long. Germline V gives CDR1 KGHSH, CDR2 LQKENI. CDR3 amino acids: CASSSQGTYGYTF. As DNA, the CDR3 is TGTGCCAGCTCGTCACAGGGCACCTATGGCTACACCTTC.

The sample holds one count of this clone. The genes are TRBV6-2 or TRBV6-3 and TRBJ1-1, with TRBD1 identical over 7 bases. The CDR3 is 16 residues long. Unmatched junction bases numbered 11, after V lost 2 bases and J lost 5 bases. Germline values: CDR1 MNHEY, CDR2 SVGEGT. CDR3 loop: CASSYDRGQERTEAFF. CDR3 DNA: TGTGCCAGCAGTTACGATAGGGGGCAGGAGCGGACTGAAGCTTTCTTT.

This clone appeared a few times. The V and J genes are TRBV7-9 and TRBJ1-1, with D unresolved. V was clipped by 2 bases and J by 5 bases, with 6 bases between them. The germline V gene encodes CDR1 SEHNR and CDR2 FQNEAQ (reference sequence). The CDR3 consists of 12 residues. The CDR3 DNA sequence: TGTGCCAGCAGCTTAAGGGCGACTGAAGCTTTCTTT. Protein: CASSLRATEAFF.

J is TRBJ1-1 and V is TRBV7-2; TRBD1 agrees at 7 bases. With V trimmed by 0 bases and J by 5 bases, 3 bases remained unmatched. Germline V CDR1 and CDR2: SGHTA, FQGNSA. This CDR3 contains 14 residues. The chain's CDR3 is CASSLATGVTEAFF. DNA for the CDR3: TGTGCCAGCAGCTTAGCTACAGGGGTAACTGAAGCTTTCTTT.

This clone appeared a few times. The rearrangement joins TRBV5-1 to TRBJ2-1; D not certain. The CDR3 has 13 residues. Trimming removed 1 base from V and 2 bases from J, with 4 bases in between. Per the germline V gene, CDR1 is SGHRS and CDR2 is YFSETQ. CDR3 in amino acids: CASSLTTYNEQFF. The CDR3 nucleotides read TGCGCCAGCAGCTTGACAACCTACAATGAGCAGTTCTTC.

As DNA, the CDR3 is TGCGCCAGCAGCCCCGACAACACTGTAAACAATGAGCAGTTCTTC. It codes for CASSPDNTVNNEQFF. The rearrangement joins TRBV5-1 to TRBJ2-1; D is uncertain. The CDR3 loop spans 15 amino acids. Germline CDR1 reads SGHRS; CDR2 reads YFSETQ. Trimming removed 4 bases at V and 5 bases at J, with 16 bases between.

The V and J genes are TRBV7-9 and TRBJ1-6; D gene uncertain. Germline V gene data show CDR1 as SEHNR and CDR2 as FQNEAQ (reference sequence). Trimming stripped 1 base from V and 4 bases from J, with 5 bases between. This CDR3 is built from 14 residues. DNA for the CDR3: TGTGCCAGCAGCTTAGAACAGTATAATTCACCCCTCCACTTT. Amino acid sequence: CASSLEQYNSPLHF.

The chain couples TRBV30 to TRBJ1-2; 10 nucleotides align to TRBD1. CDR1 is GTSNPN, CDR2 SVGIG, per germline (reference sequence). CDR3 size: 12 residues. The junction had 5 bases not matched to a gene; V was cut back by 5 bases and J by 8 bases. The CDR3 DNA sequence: TGTGCCTGGGACAGGGGGCAAAGGGGCTACACCTTC. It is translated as CAWDRGQRGYTF.

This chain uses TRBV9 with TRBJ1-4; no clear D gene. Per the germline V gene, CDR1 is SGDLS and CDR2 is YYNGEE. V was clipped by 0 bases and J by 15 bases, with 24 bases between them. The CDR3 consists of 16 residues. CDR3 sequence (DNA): TGTGCCAGCAGCGTAGTCCAGGATCCACGGGCGGGATTGTTGTTTTTT. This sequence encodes CASSVVQDPRAGLLFF.

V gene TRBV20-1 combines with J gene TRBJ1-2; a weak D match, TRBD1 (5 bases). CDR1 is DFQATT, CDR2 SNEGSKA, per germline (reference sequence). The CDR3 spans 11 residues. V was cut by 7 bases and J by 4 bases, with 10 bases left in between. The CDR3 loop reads CSVGTSYGYTF. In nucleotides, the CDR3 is TGCAGTGTTGGGACCAGCTATGGCTACACCTTC.

The CDR3 DNA is TGCGCCAGCAGCCAAGATCATACAGGCTTCACCTACGAGCAGTACTTC. It yields the protein CASSQDHTGFTYEQYF. The V call is TRBV4-3, the J call TRBJ2-7; D is perhaps TRBD1 (5 bases). The V end lost 0 bases, the J end lost 2 bases, and 14 bases lay between the germline ends. This CDR3 is built from 16 residues. CDR1 and CDR2 (germline): LGHNA, YSLEER.

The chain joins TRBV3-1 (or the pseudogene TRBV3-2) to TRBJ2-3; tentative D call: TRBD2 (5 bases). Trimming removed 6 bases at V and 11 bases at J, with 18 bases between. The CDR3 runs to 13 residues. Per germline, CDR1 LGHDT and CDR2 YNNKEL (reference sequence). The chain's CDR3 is CASRPASGNVQYF. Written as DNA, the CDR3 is TGTGCCAGCAGGCCAGCATCGGGGAACGTGCAGTATTTT.

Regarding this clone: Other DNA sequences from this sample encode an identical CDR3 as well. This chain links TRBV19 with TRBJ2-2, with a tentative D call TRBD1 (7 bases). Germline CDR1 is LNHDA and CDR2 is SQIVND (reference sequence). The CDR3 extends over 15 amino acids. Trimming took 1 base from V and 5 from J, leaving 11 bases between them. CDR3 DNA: TGTGCCAGTAGTATAGGGAGGGGGCGGACCGGGGAGCTGTTTTTT. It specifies CASSIGRGRTGELFF.

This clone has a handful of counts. The CDR3, as DNA: TGTGCCAGCAGCCCCCGCGGAGATACGCAGTATTTT. Protein: CASSPRGDTQYF. This sequence joins TRBV12-3 or TRBV12-4 and TRBJ2-3, with D unresolved. CDR3 size: 12 residues. Trimming stripped 6 bases from V and 5 bases from J, with 9 bases between.

CDR3 DNA: TGTGCCAGCAGCGTTAGACTAGCTCTCGGCAAAAACATTCAGTACTTC. This translates into CASSVRLALGKNIQYF. The V call is TRBV7-2, the J call TRBJ2-4, with 7 bases that match TRBD2. Looked up from germline, CDR1 is SGHTA and CDR2 is FQGNSA. The CDR3 contains 16 residues. The trim removed 5 bases at V and 3 bases at J, leaving 10 bases unmatched. Full variable domain (missing parts from reference TRBV7-2 and TRBJ2-4): GAGVSQSPSNKVTEKGKDVELRCDPISGHTALYWYRQSLGQGLEFLIYFQGNSAPDKSGLPSDRFSAERTGGSVSTLTIQRTQQEDSAVYLCASSVRLALGKNIQYFGAGTRLSVL.